Sequencing of this T cell receptor beta chain was carried out in a study of cytomegalovirus exposure and HLA in healthy donors. General observations from the study: What a later analysis showed was that several of the most significant clusters appeared linked to common viral pathogens. Excluded were some V segments that proved indistinguishable, including TRBV6-2 and TRBV6-3. Later analysis indicated greater clonal expansion among HLA-associated TCR beta chains than among equally common other chains. The study flagged some 170 TCR beta chains as cytomegalovirus-associated.

V lost 6 bases, J lost 0 bases, and 11 bases lay in between. CDR3 length: 14 residues. CDR1 MNHEY and CDR2 SVGAGI come from the germline V gene. Comment on this clone: What it binds is not known.

Both 60 Vbeta primers and 13 Jbeta primers went into the PCR. Only in-frame clones appear in the TCRdb table, and some are missing; sequencing was by immunoSEQ multiplex PCR. The table lists 60,000 to 70,000 clones, 80% to 90% of them singletons. The TCR sequence derives from a woman in her 30s in good health and CMV-seronegative. Sequences were obtained from PBMCs. The V gene is TRBV6-5, the J gene TRBJ2-5; D is unresolved. CDR3 residues: CASSLERYQETQYF. In DNA, the CDR3 is TGTGCCAGCAGCCTCGAGAGGTACCAAGAGACCCAGTACTTC.